The next 16 T cell receptor beta chains were all read from a single sample in a study of cytomegalovirus exposure and HLA in healthy donors. Primers for the PCR totalled 60 Vbeta and 13 Jbeta. Profiling relied on immunoSEQ multiplex PCR, and the TCRdb table lists in-frame clones only, not all of them. The table has about 150,000 clones, 55% to 70% seen once. Sequenced: PBMCs. These receptors were taken from a woman aged 25 to 39 in good health and CMV-seropositive.

This clone occurred many times. V gene TRBV4-1 combines with J gene TRBJ1-4; a weak D match, TRBD1 (6 bases). Germline CDR1 is MGHRA and CDR2 is YSYEKL. Trimming removed 2 bases at V and 7 bases at J, with 14 bases between. This CDR3 has 15 amino acids. CDR3: CASSQTQGVGEKLFF. CDR3 bases: TGCGCCAGCAGCCAAACACAGGGTGTGGGTGAAAAACTGTTTTTT.

The V call is TRBV25-1, the J call TRBJ2-7; possible D gene TRBD2, 5 bases. The CDR3 consists of 14 residues. Trimming removed 0 bases at V and 4 bases at J, with 10 bases between. Germline values: CDR1 MGHDK, CDR2 SYGVNS. The CDR3 sequence: CASSEYRGVYEQYF. The DNA of the CDR3 is TGTGCCAGCAGTGAATACCGGGGAGTATACGAGCAGTACTTC.

Here the CDR3 reads CATSRDKAGGYGYTF. The CDR3 nucleotides are TGTGCCACCAGCAGAGATAAGGCCGGCGGCTATGGCTACACCTTC. The genes are TRBV15 and TRBJ1-2; D call uncertain. CDR1 LNHNV and CDR2 YYDKDF come from the germline V gene (reference sequence). Trimming took off 0 bases at V and 4 bases at J, with 12 bases between the two ends. The CDR3 sequence is 15 residues long.

The chain links TRBV19 to TRBJ2-7; D call uncertain. CDR1 LNHDA and CDR2 SQIVND come from the germline V gene (reference sequence). The CDR3 contains 13 residues. Trimming cost V 5 bases and J 4 bases, with 12 bases left between them. The CDR3 reads CASSPTLWYEQYF. CDR3 in DNA: TGTGCCAGTAGTCCTACTTTGTGGTACGAGCAGTACTTC.

The chain couples TRBV6-6 to TRBJ1-4; 10 bases are a match to TRBD1. Germline V CDR1 and CDR2: MNHNY, SVGAGI (reference sequence). J gave up 10 bases and V 3 bases, and 11 bases lay outside the gene matches. This CDR3 has 16 amino acids. The CDR3 DNA sequence: TGTGCCAGCAGTTATTTCGCGGGACAGGGGAACGCAAAACTGTTTTTT. Amino acid sequence: CASSYFAGQGNAKLFF.

The chain carries TRBV7-2 and TRBJ1-1; 9 nucleotides line up with TRBD1. The CDR3 sequence is 16 residues long. Germline V CDR1 and CDR2: SGHTA, FQGNSA. Unmatched junction bases numbered 8, after V lost 2 bases and J lost 4 bases. CDR3 region: CASSLRDRGTRTEAFF. CDR3 coding DNA: TGTGCCAGCAGCTTAAGAGACAGGGGGACCCGCACTGAAGCTTTCTTT.

The genes are TRBV7-9 and TRBJ1-2; 9 bases match TRBD1. The CDR3 runs 14 residues. CDR1 is SEHNR and CDR2 is FQNEAQ in the germline V gene (reference sequence). The V segment lost 3 bases and the J segment 8 bases; nucleotides outside the gene matches: 7. The CDR3, as DNA: TGTGCCAGCAGCTTTCTCGGGACAGGGAAGGGCTACACCTTC. Translated: CASSFLGTGKGYTF.

J is TRBJ1-1 and V is TRBV30, with TRBD1 matching 10 bases. This CDR3 contains 13 residues. Germline V CDR1 and CDR2: GTSNPN, SVGIG (reference sequence). Trimming took 3 bases from V and 5 from J; bases not matched to a gene: 3. DNA for the CDR3: TGTGCCTGGAGGGACAGGGGGGCAACTGAAGCTTTCTTT. Amino acids: CAWRDRGATEAFF.

This chain uses TRBV6-5 with TRBJ2-1, with 8 bases fitting TRBD1. Germline V gene data show CDR1 as MNHEY and CDR2 as SVGAGI. The CDR3 is 15 amino acids. Trimming at V came to 4 bases and at J to 10 bases, leaving 12 bases not matched to a gene. In nucleotides, the CDR3 is TGTGCCAGCAGTTCCGATGGGACAGGATCTTACGAGCAGTTCTTC. Translated, it gives CASSSDGTGSYEQFF.

This clone was seen more than once but under ten times. CDR3 sequence reads: CASSSSGTLNEQYF. CDR3 DNA: TGTGCCAGTAGTTCATCGGGAACTCTCAACGAGCAGTACTTC. The chain recombines TRBV19 with TRBJ2-7, with TRBD2 as a possible D gene (5 bases). The ends were cut back, 5 bases at V and 5 bases at J, with 16 bases in the middle. This CDR3 comprises 14 residues. In germline, CDR1 is LNHDA, CDR2 SQIVND (reference sequence).

This rearrangement joins TRBV2 to TRBJ1-2; D is perhaps TRBD1 (5 bases). This CDR3 has 14 amino acids. V was pared by 4 bases and J by 11 bases, with 20 bases between. The germline gives CDR1 SNHLY, CDR2 FYNNEI. CDR3 in amino acids: CASSGGPDGRKYTF. The CDR3 DNA is TGTGCCAGCAGTGGGGGCCCGGACGGTAGAAAGTACACCTTC.

The gene calls are TRBV28 and TRBJ1-1, with D unclear. The germline gives CDR1 MDHEN, CDR2 SYDVKM. Trimming stripped 4 bases from V and 6 bases from J, with 6 bases between. This CDR3 region has 11 residues. CDR3 sequence (DNA): TGTGCCAGCAGTTCGAGGGCTGAAGCTTTCTTT. Its translation is CASSSRAEAFF. The variable domain in full, with the rest retrieved from reference TRBV28 and TRBJ1-1, is DVKVTQSSRYLVKRTGEKVFLECVQDMDHENMFWYRQDPGLGLRLIYFSYDVKMKEKGDIPEGYSVSREKKERFSLILESASTNQTSMYLCASSSRAEAFFGQGTRLTVV.

V and J are TRBV7-6 and TRBJ1-1, with D possibly being TRBD1 (6 bases). Per the germline V gene, CDR1 is SGHVS and CDR2 is FNYEAQ. CDR3 length: 14 amino acids. V lost 7 bases and J 3 bases, leaving 15 bases between the germline ends. CDR3 sequence (DNA): TGTGCCAGCACCGAGACAGGTCCTTACACTGAAGCTTTCTTT. This sequence encodes CASTETGPYTEAFF.

This clone was detected a few times. The chain couples TRBV27 to TRBJ1-1; no definite D call. CDR3 length: 14 residues. Trimming cost V 5 bases and J 4 bases, with 14 bases left between them. CDR1 and CDR2 from the germline V gene are MNHEY and SMNVEV (reference sequence). This CDR3 is CASSPVQSGTEAFF. CDR3 in DNA: TGTGCCAGCAGTCCGGTCCAGTCGGGCACTGAAGCTTTCTTT.

The J gene is TRBJ1-1, the V gene TRBV18; 9 positions match TRBD1. The CDR3 spans 15 residues. Trimming at V came to 4 bases and at J to 11 bases, leaving 14 bases not matched to a gene. CDR1 is KGHSH and CDR2 is LQKENI in the germline V gene. CDR3: CASSRGTGNGVGAFF. The CDR3 DNA reads TGTGCCAGCTCACGGGGGACAGGGAACGGGGTCGGGGCTTTCTTT.

The chain joins TRBV7-3 to TRBJ2-1; 8 bases are a match to TRBD2. CDR3 length: 15 amino acids. V dropped 5 bases and J dropped 5; count of bases not matched to a gene: 8. Looked up from germline, CDR1 is SGHTA and CDR2 is FQGTGA. As DNA, the CDR3 is TGTGCCAGCAGCCTTCCCGGGAGGGGCAACAATGAGCAGTTCTTC. It specifies CASSLPGRGNNEQFF.